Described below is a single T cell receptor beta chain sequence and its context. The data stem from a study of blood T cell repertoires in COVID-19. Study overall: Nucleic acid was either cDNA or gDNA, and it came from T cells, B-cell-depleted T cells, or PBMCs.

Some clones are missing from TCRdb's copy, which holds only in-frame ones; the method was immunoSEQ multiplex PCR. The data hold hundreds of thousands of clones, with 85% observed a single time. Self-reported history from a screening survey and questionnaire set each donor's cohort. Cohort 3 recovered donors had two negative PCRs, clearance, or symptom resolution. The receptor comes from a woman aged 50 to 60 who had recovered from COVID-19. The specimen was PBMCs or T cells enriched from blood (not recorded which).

The CDR3 nucleotides are TGTGCCATCATAAAGGGGCTGAACACTGAAGCTTTCTTT. This translates into CAIIKGLNTEAFF. The rearrangement uses TRBV10-3 and TRBJ1-1; perhaps TRBD1 as D (5 bases). The CDR3 is made up of 13 amino acids. Per the germline V gene, CDR1 is ENHRY and CDR2 is SYGVKD. V lost 7 bases and J lost 0, with 9 bases in between.